This T cell receptor beta chain originates from a study of cytomegalovirus exposure and HLA in healthy donors. General study results and limits: Across donors, presence/absence analyses took sequencing depth to be roughly uniform. Per published accounts, TCR beta sequences correctly predicted the HLA-A and HLA-B alleles of most subjects.

To note about this clone: Its antigen remains unknown.

Looked up from germline, CDR1 is MDHEN and CDR2 is SYDVKM. This CDR3 has 16 residues. V gave up 6 bases and J gave up 4 bases, with 19 bases separating them. In the PCR, 60 Vbeta and 13 Jbeta primers were used. The assay was immunoSEQ multiplex PCR, and TCRdb's table has in-frame clones only and misses some. The sample includes fewer than 150,000 clones, around 77% of them seen just once. The receptor was derived from a man aged 45 to 65 in good health and CMV-seropositive. V gene TRBV28 combines with J gene TRBJ2-1; D possibly corresponds to TRBD1 (6 bases). The specimen was PBMCs. CDR3 residues: CASSMPPDRYYNEQFF. The CDR3 nucleotides are TGTGCCAGCAGCATGCCTCCCGACAGGTATTACAATGAGCAGTTCTTC.